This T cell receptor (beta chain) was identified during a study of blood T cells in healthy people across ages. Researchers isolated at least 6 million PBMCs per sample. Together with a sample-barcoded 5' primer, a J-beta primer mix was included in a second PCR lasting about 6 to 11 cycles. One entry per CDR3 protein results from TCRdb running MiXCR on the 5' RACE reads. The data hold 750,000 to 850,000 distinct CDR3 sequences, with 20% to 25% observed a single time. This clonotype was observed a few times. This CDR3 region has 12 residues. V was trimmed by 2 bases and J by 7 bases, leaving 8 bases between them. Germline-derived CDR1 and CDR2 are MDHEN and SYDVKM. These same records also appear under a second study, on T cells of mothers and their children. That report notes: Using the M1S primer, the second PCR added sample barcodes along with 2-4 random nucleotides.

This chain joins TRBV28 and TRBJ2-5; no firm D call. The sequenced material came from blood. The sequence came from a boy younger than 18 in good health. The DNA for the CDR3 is TGTGCCAGCAGTTTAAGGTTTGGGACCCAGTACTTC. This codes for CASSLRFGTQYF.